This T cell receptor (beta chain) emerged from a study of blood T cell repertoires in COVID-19. Study at large: Samples came from the United States, Italy and Spain, spanning acute and convalescent COVID-19. Nucleic acid was either cDNA or gDNA, and it came from T cells, B-cell-depleted T cells, or PBMCs.

Original processing methods: Amplification with reference gene primers provided the estimates of nucleated cell counts. Measured with immunoSEQ multiplex PCR; TCRdb has only the in-frame clones, and not every one. V and J calls and clone size are copied from that table; D and trimming were computed from the DNA. In the table there are roughly 35,000 clones, around 80% of which are singletons. V shed 6 bases and J shed 6 bases, with 10 bases lying between them. CDR1 and CDR2 from the germline V gene are KGHDR and SFDVKD. The CDR3 is made up of 12 amino acids. The sequencing input was peripheral blood. This receptor was identified in a man between 65 and 85 years old with acute or convalescent COVID-19. The rearrangement uses TRBV24-1 and TRBJ1-2; tentative D call: TRBD1 (5 bases). CDR3 DNA: TGTGCCACCAGTCAGGGATCGGATGGCTACACCTTC. Its protein is CATSQGSDGYTF.